The source of this TCR beta chain is a study of cytomegalovirus exposure and HLA in healthy donors. Donors sampled were nominally healthy, though unrecorded immune exposures were likely. This PCR relied on a set of 60 Vbeta primers and 13 Jbeta primers. Measured with immunoSEQ multiplex PCR; TCRdb has only the in-frame clones, and not every one. The top ten hold about 3% of the sample, which has 50,000 to 60,000 clones, around 72% seen once. The CDR3 sequence is 13 residues long. Trimming left V 6 bases short and J 1 base short, with 9 bases between. The germline V gene has CDR1 WNHNN and CDR2 SYGVQD (reference sequence).

The chain employs TRBV10-1 and TRBJ1-1; no clear D. This clonotype was sampled from a man aged 18-30 years in good health and CMV-seronegative. Specimen: PBMCs. The CDR3 bases are TGCGCCAGCAGAGCCCTATCGAACACTGAAGCTTTCTTT. Amino acid sequence: CASRALSNTEAFF.